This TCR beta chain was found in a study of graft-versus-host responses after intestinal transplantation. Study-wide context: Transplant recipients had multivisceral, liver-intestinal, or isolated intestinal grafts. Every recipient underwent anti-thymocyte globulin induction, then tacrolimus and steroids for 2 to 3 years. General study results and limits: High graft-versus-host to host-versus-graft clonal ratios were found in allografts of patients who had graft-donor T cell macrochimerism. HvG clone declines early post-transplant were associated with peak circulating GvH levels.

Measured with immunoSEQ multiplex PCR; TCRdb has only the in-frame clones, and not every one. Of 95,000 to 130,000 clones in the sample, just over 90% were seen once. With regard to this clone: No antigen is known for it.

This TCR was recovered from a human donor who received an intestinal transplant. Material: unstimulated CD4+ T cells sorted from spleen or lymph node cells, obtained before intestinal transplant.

CDR3 nucleotide sequence: TGTGCCAGCATCCCAAGGGGGAACTATGGCTACACCTTC. It specifies CASIPRGNYGYTF. The chain combines TRBV5-6 with TRBJ1-2, with D possibly matching TRBD1 (6 bases). CDR1 is SGHDT and CDR2 is YYEEEE in the germline V gene. Trimming left V 6 bases short and J 2 bases short, with 11 bases between. The CDR3 is made up of 13 amino acids.